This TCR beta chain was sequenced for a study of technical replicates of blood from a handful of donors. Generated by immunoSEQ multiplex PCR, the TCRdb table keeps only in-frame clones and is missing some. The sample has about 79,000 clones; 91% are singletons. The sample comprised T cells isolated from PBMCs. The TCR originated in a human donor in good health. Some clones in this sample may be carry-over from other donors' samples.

CDR3 in DNA: TGTGCCAGCAGTGGGGGAGGGGGTCTTCCCTACGAGCAGTACTTC. It translates to CASSGGGGLPYEQYF. This rearrangement joins TRBV2 to TRBJ2-7; the D gene is possibly TRBD2 (7 bases). V dropped 4 bases and J dropped 2 bases, with 15 bases sitting between them. The CDR3 loop spans 15 amino acids. Germline values: CDR1 SNHLY, CDR2 FYNNEI.